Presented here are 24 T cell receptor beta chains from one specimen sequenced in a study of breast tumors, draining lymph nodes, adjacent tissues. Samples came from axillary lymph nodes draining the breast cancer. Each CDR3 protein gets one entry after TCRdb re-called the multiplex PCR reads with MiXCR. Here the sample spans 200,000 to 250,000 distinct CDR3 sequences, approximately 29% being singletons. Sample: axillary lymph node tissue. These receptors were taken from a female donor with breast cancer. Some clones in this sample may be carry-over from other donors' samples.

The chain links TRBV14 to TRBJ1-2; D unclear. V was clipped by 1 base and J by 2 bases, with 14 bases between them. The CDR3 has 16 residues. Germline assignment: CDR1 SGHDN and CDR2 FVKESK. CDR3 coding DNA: TGTGCCAGCAGCCAAGGGAGACACGACGGAAACTATGGCTACACCTTC. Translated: CASSQGRHDGNYGYTF.

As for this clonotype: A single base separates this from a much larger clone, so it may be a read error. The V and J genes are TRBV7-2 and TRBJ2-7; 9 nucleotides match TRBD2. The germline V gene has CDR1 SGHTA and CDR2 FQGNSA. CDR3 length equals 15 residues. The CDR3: CASTWTSEGVYEQHF. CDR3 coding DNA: TGTGCCAGCACGTGGACTAGCGAAGGGGTTTACGAGCAGCACTTC.

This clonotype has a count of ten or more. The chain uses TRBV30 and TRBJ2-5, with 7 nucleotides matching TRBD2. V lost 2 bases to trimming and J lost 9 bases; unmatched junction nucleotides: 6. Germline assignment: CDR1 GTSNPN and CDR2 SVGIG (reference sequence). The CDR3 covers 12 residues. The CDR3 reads CAWSLRGSAQYF. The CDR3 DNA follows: TGTGCCTGGAGTTTGCGGGGGTCGGCCCAGTACTTC.

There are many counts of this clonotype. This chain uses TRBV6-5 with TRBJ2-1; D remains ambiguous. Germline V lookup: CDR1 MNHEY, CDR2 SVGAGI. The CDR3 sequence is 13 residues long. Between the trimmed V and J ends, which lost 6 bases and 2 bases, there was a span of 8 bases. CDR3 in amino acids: CASRRQTYNEQFF. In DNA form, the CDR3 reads TGTGCCAGCAGGCGGCAGACCTACAATGAGCAGTTCTTC.

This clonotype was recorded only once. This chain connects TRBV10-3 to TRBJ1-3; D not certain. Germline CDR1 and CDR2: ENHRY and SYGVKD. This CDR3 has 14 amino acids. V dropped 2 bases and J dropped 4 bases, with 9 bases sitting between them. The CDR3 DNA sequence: TGTGCCATCAGTGAGAGAACCGGAGGAAACACCATATATTTT. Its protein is CAISERTGGNTIYF.

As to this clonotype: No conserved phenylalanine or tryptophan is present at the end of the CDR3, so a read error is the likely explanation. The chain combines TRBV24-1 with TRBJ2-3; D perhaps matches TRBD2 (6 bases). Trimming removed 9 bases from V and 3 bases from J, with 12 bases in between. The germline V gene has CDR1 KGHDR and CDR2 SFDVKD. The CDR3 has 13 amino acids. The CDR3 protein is CATGGKSTDTQYL. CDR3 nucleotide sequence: TGTGCCACCGGCGGGAAGTCAACAGATACGCAGTATCTT.

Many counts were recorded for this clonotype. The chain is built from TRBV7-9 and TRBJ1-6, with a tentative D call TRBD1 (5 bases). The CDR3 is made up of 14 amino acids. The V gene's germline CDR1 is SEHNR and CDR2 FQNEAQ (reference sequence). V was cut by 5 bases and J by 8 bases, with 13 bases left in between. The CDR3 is CASSIGTVYSPLHF. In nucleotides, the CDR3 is TGTGCCAGCAGCATCGGGACTGTTTATTCACCCCTCCACTTT.

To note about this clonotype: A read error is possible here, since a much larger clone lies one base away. CDR3 sequence: CASSFSEQETQCF. The CDR3 bases are TGTGCCAGCAGCTTTAGTGAGCAAGAGACCCAGTGCTTC. The chain joins TRBV11-3 to TRBJ2-5; D remains unclear. CDR1 SGHNT and CDR2 YENEEA come from the germline V gene. The length of the CDR3 is 13 residues.

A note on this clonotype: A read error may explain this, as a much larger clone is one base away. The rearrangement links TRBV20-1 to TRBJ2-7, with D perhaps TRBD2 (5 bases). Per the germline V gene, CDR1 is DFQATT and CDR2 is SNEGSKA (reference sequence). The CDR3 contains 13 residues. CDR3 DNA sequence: TGCAGTGCTATATTAAGCGGCTCCTACGCGCAGTACTTC. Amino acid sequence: CSAILSGSYAQYF.

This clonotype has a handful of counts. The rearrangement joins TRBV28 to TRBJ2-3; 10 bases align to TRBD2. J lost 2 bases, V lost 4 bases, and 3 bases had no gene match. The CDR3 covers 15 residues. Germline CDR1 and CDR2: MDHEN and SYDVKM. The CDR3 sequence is CASSWTSGLTDTQYF. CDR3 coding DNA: TGTGCCAGCAGTTGGACTAGCGGTCTCACAGATACGCAGTATTTT.

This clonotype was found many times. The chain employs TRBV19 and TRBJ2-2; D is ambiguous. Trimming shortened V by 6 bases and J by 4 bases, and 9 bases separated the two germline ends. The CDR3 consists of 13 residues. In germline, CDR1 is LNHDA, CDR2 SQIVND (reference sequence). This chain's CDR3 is CASRLTATGELFF. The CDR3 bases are TGTGCCAGTAGGTTAACGGCCACCGGGGAGCTGTTTTTT.

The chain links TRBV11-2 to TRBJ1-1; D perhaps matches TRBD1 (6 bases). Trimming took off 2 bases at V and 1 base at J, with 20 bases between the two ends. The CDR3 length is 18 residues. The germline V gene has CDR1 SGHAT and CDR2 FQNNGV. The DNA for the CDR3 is TGTGCCAGCAGCTTACCCTATAGGACAGTCTCCACGAACACTGAAGCTTTCTTT. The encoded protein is CASSLPYRTVSTNTEAFF.

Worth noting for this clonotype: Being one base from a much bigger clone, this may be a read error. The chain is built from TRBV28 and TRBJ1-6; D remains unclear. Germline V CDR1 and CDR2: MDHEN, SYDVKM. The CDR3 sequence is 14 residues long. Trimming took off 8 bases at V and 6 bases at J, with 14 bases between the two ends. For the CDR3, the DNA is TGTGCCAGCGGCCTCGTCGGGTTTAATTCACCCCTCCACTTT. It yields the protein CASGLVGFNSPLHF.

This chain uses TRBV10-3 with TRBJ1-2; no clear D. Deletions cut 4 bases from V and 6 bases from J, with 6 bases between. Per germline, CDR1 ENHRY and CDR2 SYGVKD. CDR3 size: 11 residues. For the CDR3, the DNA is TGTGCCATCAGTGGTCGGCATGGCTACACCTTC. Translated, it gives CAISGRHGYTF.

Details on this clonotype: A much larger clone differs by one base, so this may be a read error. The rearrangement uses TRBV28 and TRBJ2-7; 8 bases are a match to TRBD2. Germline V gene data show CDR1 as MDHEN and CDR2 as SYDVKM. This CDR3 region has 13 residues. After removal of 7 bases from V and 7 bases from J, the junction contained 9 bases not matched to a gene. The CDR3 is CASNSGGGQEQYF. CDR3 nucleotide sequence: TGTGCCAGCAATTCCGGCGGGGGGCAAGAGCAGTACTTC.

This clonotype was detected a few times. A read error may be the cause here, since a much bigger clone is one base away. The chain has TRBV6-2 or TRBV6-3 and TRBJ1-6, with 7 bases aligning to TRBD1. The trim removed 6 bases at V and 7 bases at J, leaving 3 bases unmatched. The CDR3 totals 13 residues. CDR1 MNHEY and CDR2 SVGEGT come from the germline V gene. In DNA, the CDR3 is TGTGCCAGCAGACCAGGGGGGAATTCACCCCTCCACTTT. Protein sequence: CASRPGGNSPLHF.

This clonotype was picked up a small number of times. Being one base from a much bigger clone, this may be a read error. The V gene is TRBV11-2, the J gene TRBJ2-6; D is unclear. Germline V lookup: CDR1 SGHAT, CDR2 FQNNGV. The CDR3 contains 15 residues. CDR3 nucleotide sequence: TGTGCCAGCAGCCCTGCGGCCTCTGCGGCCAACGTCCTGACTTTC. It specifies CASSPAASAANVLTF.

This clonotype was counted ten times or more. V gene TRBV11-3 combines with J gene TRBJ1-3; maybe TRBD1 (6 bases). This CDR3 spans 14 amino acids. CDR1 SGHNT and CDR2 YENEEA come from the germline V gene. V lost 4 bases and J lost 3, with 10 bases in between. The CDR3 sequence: CASSSGQIGNTIYF. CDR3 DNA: TGTGCCAGCAGCTCCGGACAGATTGGAAACACCATATATTTT.

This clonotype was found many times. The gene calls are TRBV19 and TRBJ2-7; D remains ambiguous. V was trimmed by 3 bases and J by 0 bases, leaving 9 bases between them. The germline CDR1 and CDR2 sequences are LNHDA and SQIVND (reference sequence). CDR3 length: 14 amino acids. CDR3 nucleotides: TGTGCCAGTAGTATGGCACTGGTCTCCTACGAGCAGTACTTC. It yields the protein CASSMALVSYEQYF.

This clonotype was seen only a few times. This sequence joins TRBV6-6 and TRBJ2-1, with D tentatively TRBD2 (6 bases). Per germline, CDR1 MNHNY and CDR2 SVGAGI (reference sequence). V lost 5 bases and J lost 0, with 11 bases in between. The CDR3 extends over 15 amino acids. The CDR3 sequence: CASSHPEGSYNEQFF. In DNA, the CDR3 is TGTGCCAGCAGTCACCCGGAGGGCTCCTACAATGAGCAGTTCTTC.

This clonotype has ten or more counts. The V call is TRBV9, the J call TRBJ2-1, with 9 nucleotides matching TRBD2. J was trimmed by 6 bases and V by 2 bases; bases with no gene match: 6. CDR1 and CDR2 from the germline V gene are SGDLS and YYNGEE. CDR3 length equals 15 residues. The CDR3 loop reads CASSVKREEGNEQFF. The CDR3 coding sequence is TGTGCCAGCAGCGTTAAGCGGGAGGAGGGCAATGAGCAGTTCTTC.

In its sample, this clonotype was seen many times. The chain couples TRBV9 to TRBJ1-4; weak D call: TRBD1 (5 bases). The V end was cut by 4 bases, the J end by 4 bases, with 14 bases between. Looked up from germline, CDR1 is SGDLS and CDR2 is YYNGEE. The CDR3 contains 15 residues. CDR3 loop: CASSPTQGVNEKLFF. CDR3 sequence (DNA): TGTGCCAGCAGCCCAACCCAAGGGGTTAATGAAAAACTGTTTTTT.

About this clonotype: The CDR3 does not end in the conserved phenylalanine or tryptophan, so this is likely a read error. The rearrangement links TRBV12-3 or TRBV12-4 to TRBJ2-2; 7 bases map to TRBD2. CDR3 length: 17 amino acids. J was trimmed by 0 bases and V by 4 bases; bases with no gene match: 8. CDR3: CASSSTLAATNTGELFL. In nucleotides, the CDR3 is TGTGCCAGCAGTTCCACTCTAGCGGCAACGAACACCGGGGAGCTGTTTTTA.

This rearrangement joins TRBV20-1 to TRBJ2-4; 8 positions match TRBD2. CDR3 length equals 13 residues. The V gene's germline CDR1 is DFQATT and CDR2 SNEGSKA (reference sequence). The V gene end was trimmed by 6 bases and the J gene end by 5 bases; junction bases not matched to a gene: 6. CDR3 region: CSAVGRAQNIQYF. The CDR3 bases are TGCAGTGCCGTCGGGAGGGCCCAAAACATTCAGTACTTC.